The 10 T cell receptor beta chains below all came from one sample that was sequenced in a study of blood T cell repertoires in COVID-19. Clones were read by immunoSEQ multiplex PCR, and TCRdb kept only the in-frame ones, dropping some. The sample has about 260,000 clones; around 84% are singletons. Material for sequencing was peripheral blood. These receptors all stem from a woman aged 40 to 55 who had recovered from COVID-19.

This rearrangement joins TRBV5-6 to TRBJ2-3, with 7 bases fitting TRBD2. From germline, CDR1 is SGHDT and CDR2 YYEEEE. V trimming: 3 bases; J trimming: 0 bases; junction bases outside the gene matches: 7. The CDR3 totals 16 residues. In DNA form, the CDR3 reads TGTGCCAGCAGCTCTGGGACTACCTCTAGCACAGATACGCAGTATTTT. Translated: CASSSGTTSSTDTQYF. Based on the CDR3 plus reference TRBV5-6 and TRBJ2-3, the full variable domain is DAGVTQSPTHLIKTRGQQVTLRCSPKSGHDTVSWYQQALGQGPQFIFQYYEEEERQRGNFPDRFSGHQFPNYSSELNVNALLLGDSALYLCASSSGTTSSTDTQYFGPGTRLTVL.

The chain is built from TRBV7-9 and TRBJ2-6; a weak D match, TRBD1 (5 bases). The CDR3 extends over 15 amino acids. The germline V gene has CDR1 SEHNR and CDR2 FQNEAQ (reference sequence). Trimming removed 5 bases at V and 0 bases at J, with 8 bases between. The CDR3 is CASSGHFSGANVLTF. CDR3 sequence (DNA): TGTGCCAGCAGCGGACATTTCTCTGGGGCCAACGTCCTGACTTTC.

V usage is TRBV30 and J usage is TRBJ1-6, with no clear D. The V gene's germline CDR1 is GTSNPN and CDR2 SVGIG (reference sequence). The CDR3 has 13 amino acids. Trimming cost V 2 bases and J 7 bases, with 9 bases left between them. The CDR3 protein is CAWSLEENSPLHF. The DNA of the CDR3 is TGTGCCTGGAGTTTAGAGGAGAATTCACCCCTCCACTTT.

CDR3 bases: TGTGCCAGCTCACAGGAAGGGGTGGCTGGGGCCAACGTCCTGACTTTC. Translation gives CASSQEGVAGANVLTF. The chain joins TRBV18 to TRBJ2-6, with TRBD1 as a possible D gene (5 bases). The germline V and J ends were trimmed by 4 bases and 2 bases, with 12 bases remaining between them. The CDR3 is 16 amino acids. The germline CDR1 and CDR2 sequences are KGHSH and LQKENI.

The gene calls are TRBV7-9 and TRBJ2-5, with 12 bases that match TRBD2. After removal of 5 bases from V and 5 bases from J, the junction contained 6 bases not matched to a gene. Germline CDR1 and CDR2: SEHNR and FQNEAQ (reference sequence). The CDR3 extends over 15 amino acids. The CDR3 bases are TGTGCCAGCAGCGATCGACTAGCGGGGGATGAGACCCAGTACTTC. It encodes CASSDRLAGDETQYF.

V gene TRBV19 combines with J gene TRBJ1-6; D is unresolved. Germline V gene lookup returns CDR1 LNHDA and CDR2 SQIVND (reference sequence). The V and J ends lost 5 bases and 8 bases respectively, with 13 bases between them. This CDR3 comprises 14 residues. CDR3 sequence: CASSAQVAYSPLHF. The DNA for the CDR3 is TGTGCCAGTAGTGCGCAGGTGGCCTATTCACCCCTCCACTTT.

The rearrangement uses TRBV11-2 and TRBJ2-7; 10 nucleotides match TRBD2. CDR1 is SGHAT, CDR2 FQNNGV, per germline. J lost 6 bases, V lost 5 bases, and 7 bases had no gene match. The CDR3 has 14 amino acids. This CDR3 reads CASSPPGLAIEQYF. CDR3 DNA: TGTGCCAGCAGCCCGCCGGGACTAGCGATCGAGCAGTACTTC. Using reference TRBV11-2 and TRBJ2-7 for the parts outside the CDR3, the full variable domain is EAGVAQSPRYKIIEKRQSVAFWCNPISGHATLYWYQQILGQGPKLLIQFQNNGVVDDSQLPKDRFSAERLKGVDSTLKIQPAKLEDSAVYLCASSPPGLAIEQYFGPGTRLTVT.

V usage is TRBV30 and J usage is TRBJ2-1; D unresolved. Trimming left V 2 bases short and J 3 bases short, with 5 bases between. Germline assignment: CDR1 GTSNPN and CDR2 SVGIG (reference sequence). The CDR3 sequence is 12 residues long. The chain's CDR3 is CAWSPIYNEQFF. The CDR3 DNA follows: TGTGCCTGGAGTCCTATCTACAATGAGCAGTTCTTC.

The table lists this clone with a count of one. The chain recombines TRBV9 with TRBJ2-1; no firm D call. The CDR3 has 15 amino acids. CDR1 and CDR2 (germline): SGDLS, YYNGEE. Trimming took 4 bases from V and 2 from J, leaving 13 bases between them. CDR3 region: CASSRSRNTYNEQFF. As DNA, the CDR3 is TGTGCCAGCAGCCGATCTAGAAACACCTACAATGAGCAGTTCTTC.

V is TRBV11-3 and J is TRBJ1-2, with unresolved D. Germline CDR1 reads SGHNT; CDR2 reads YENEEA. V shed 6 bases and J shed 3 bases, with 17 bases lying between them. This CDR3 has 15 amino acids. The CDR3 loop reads CASSDSRERYYGYTF. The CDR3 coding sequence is TGTGCCAGCAGTGACTCGAGGGAGAGGTACTATGGCTACACCTTC.